This entry describes one T cell receptor beta chain. The antigen remains undetermined. Time point specified: late sampling 161 to 241 days after vaccination in three convalescent patients. Treatment reported: roughly 10-day PBMC culture with coronavirus spike peptide pools or control peptides (ViraFEST assay). The data belong to a study of vaccination and CD4 T cells after COVID-19. This CDR3 has 13 residues. The V end was cut by 7 bases, the J end by 0 bases, with 9 bases between. CDR1 and CDR2 (germline): LNHNV, YYDKDF (reference sequence). The Oncomine TCR Beta short-read assay generated sequence data from the DNA of cultured CD4+ T cells. TCRdb recomputed calls from the PCR reads with MiXCR, one row per CDR3 protein. Of approximately 18,000 distinct CDR3 sequences detected, roughly 50% appear once; the ten largest clones hold around 18%.

This chain connects TRBV15 to TRBJ2-5, with D possibly being TRBD1 (5 bases). Specimen: CD4+ T cells from blood, cultured in vitro, collected about 7 months after SARS-CoV-2 vaccination. This receptor was identified in a human donor who had recovered from COVID-19. The CDR3: CATNRGNQETQYF. The CDR3 DNA reads TGTGCCACCAATAGGGGCAACCAAGAGACCCAGTACTTC.